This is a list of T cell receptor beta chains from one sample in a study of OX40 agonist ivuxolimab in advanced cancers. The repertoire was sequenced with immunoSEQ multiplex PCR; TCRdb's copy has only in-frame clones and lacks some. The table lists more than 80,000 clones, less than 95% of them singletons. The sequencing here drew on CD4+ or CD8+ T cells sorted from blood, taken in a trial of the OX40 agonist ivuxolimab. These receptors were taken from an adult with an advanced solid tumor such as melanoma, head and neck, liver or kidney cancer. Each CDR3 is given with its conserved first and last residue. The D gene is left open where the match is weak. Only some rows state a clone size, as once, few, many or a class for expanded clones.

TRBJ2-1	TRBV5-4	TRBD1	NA	TGTGCCAGCAACGAGGAGATGGGACAGCCCTACAATGAGCAGTTCTTC	CASNEEMGQPYNEQFF
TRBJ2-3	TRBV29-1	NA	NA	TGCAGCGTGGACTTAGGAGATACGCAGTATTTT	CSVDLGDTQYF
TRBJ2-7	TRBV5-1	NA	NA	TGCGCCAGCAGCCCCGACGCGGGCTACGAGCAGTACTTC	CASSPDAGYEQYF
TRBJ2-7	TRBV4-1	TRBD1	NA	TGCGCCAGCAGCCCGGGGACAGGGAGTTACGAGCAGTACTTC	CASSPGTGSYEQYF
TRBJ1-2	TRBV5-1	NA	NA	TGCGCCAGCAGCTGGGATAACAGGGAGGGCTACACCTTC	CASSWDNREGYTF
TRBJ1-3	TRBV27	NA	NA	TGTGCCAGCAGTGCCCAGGGAATAGCCTCCTCTGGAAACACCATATATTTT	CASSAQGIASSGNTIYF
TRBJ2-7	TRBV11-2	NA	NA	TGTGCCAGCAGCTTAGTGAGGGCCCCGATTACCTACGAGCAGTACTTC	CASSLVRAPITYEQYF
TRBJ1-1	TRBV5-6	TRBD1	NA	TGTGCCAGCTCTCTCAGGGGGCCGGGGGAAGCTTTCTTT	CASSLRGPGEAFF
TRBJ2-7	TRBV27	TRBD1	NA	TGTGCCAGCAAGACAGGGACCTACGAGCAGTACTTC	CASKTGTYEQYF
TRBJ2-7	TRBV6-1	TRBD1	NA	TGTGCCAGCAGTGAAGGGCCACATCATCCGGGACAGGGGATCTACGAGCAGTACTTC	CASSEGPHHPGQGIYEQYF
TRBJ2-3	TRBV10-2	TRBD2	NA	TGCGCCAGCAGTGAGTCGACTAGCGGGTTGTACGTCGTCCGAGCAGATACGCAGTATTTT	CASSESTSGLYVVRADTQYF
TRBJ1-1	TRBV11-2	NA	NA	TGTGCCAGCAGCGCTCCTTCATGGAACACTGAAGCTTTCTTT	CASSAPSWNTEAFF
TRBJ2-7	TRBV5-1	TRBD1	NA	TGCGCCAGCAGCCCGGGACAGGGGGCTTCCTACGAGCAGTACTTC	CASSPGQGASYEQYF
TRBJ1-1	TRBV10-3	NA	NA	TGTGCCATCAAGAATTTCACTGAAGCTTTCTTT	CAIKNFTEAFF
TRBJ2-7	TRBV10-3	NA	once	TGTGCCATCAGTCTGGGTCTTGACTACGAGCAGTACTTC	CAISLGLDYEQYF
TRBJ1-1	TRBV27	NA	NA	TGTGCCAGCAGTTGGACCGGGAACACTGAAGCTTTCTTT	CASSWTGNTEAFF
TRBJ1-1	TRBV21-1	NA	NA	TGTGCCAGCAGCAAAGGGCTCGGGAACACTGAAGCTTTCTTT	CASSKGLGNTEAFF
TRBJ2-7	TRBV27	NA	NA	TGTGCCAGCAGTCCACGGATAACCTACGAGCAGTACTTC	CASSPRITYEQYF
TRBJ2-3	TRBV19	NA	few	TGTGCCAGTAGTATAGGAGCCAGGATCACAGATACGCAGTATTTT	CASSIGARITDTQYF
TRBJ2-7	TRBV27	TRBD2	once	TGTGCCAGCAGTTTATCTAGCGGGAGTGTTTACGAGCAGTACTTC	CASSLSSGSVYEQYF
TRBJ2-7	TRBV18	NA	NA	TGTGCCAGCTCATCCCGGGACGGCCCCTACGAGCAGTACTTC	CASSSRDGPYEQYF
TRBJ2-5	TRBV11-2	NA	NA	TGTGCCAGCAGCTTACTCCAAGAGACCCAGTACTTC	CASSLLQETQYF
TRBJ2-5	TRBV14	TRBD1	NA	TGTGCCAGCAGCCAATGGGGACAGGGACAAGAGACCCAGTACTTC	CASSQWGQGQETQYF
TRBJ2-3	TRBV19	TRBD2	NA	TGTGCCAGTAGTTCCTTCGGGACTAGCGGGAGACCAGATACGCAGTATTTT	CASSSFGTSGRPDTQYF
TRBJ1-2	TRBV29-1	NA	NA	TGCAGCGTTGCCGGGGGAGGGGGCTACACCTTC	CSVAGGGGYTF
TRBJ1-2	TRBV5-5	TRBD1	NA	TGTGCCAGCAGCTTGCTGGGACAGGGGAGCTATGGCTACACCTTC	CASSLLGQGSYGYTF
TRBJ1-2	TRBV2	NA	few	TGTGCCACCCTAGGACAGTCCCTCTCCCATGGCTACACCTTC	CATLGQSLSHGYTF
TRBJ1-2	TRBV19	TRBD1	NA	TGTGCCAGTAGGTCTCAATTCGGACAGGGCGACTATGGCTACACCTTC	CASRSQFGQGDYGYTF
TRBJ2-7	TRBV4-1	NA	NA	TGCGCCAGCAGCTATCTTTTGGCCTACGAGCAGTACTTC	CASSYLLAYEQYF
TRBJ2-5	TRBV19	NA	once	TGTGCCAGTAGTACCGGGACTCTCCAAGAGACCCAGTACTTC	CASSTGTLQETQYF
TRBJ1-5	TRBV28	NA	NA	TGTGCCAGCAGTTTATTAGGGGGAGACAATCAGCCCCAGCATTTT	CASSLLGGDNQPQHF
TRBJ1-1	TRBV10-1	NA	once	TGCGCCAGCAAAGGACAGACGAACACTGAAGCTTTCTTT	CASKGQTNTEAFF
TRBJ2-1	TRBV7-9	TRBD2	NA	TGTGCCAGCAGCCCGACTAGCGGATACAATGAGCAGTTCTTC	CASSPTSGYNEQFF
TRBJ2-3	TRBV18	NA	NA	TGTGCCAGCTCACGACCGGTCACAGATACGCAGTATTTT	CASSRPVTDTQYF
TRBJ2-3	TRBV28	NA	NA	TGTGCCAGCAGTTGGCGGACTACCGACACAGATACGCAGTATTTT	CASSWRTTDTDTQYF
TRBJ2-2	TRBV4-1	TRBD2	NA	TGCGCCAGCAGCCCGTTCGGGCTAGCGGGAGAAAGGACCGGGGAGCTGTTTTTT	CASSPFGLAGERTGELFF
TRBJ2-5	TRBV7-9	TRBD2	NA	TGTGCCAGCAGCTTAGTTCTAGCGGGAGTTGTGGAGACCCAGTACTTC	CASSLVLAGVVETQYF
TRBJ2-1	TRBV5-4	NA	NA	TGTGCCAGCAGCACATCCGGGACTCGGAACTACAATGAGCAGTTCTTC	CASSTSGTRNYNEQFF
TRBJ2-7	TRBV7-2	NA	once	TGTGCCAGCAGCCCCCAAATGAGCAGGTGGAGCGAGCAGTACTTC	CASSPQMSRWSEQYF
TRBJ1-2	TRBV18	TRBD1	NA	TGTGCCAGCTCACCCGGGACAGGGGTTATCGACTATGGCTACACCTTC	CASSPGTGVIDYGYTF
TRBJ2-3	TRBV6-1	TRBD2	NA	TGTGCCAGCAGTGACCCCCCCGGTAGCGGGAGTAGTGATACGCAGTATTTT	CASSDPPGSGSSDTQYF